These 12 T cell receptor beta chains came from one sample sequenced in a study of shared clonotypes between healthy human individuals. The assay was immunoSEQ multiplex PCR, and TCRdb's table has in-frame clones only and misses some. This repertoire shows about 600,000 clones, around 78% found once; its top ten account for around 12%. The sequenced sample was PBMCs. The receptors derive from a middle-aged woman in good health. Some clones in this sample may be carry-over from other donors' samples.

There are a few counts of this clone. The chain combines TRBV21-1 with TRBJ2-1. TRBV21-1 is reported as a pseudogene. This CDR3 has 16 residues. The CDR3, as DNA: TGTGCCAGCAGCAGCCCCGACCCGGTATGTTACAATGAGCAGTTCTTC. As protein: CASSSPDPVCYNEQFF.

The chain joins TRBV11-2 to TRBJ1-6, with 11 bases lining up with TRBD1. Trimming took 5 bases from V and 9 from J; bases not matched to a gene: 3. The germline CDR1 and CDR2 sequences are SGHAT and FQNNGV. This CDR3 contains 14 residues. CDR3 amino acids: CASSPGQGVSPLHF. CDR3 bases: TGTGCCAGCAGCCCGGGACAGGGGGTTTCACCCCTCCACTTT.

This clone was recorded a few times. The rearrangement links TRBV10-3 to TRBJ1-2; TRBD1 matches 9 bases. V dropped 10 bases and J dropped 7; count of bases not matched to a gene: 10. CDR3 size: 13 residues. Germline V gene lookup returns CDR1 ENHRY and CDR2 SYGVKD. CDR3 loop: CATLGQGRGGYTF. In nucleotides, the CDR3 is TGTGCCACCCTAGGACAGGGGAGGGGTGGCTACACCTTC.

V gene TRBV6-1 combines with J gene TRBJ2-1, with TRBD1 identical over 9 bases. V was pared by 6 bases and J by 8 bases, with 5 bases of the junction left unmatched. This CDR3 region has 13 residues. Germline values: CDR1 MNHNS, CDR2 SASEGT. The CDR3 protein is CASSGTGFYEQFF. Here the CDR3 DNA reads TGTGCCAGCAGCGGGACAGGGTTCTATGAGCAGTTCTTC.

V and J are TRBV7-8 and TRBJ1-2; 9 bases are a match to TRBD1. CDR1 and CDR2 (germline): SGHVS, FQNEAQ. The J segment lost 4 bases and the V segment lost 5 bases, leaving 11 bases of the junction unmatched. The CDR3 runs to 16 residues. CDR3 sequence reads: CASSLNTGGAGYGYTF. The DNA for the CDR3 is TGTGCCAGCAGCCTAAACACAGGGGGCGCAGGCTATGGCTACACCTTC. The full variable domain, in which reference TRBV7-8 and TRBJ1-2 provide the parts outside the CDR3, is GAGVSQSPRYKVAKRGQDVALRCDPISGHVSLFWYQQALGQGPEFLTYFQNEAQLDKSGLPSDRFFAERPEGSVSTLKIQRTQQEDSAVYLCASSLNTGGAGYGYTFGSGTRLTVV.

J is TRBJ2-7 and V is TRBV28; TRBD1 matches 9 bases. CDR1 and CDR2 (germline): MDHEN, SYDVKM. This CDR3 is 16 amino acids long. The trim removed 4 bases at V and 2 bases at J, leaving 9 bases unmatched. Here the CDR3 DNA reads TGTGCCAGCAGTTCGGCCGGGACAGGGACCCCCTACGAGCAGTACTTC. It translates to CASSSAGTGTPYEQYF.

The CDR3 nucleotides read TGTGCCAGTACCCGGGACAGGGGGCAAGACTATGGCTACACCTTC. Amino acid sequence: CASTRDRGQDYGYTF. V gene TRBV19 combines with J gene TRBJ1-2, with 12 nucleotides matching TRBD1. The CDR3 covers 15 residues. Unmatched junction bases numbered 6, after V lost 7 bases and J lost 3 bases. CDR1 and CDR2 (germline): LNHDA, SQIVND (reference sequence).

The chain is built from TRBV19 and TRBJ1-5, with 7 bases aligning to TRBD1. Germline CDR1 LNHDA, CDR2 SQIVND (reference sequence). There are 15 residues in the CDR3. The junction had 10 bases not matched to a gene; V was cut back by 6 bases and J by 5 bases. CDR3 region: CASSTQGVHDQPQHF. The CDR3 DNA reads TGTGCCAGTAGCACCCAGGGGGTCCACGATCAGCCCCAGCATTTT.

Here the CDR3 DNA reads TGTGCCAGTAGTATATCTGGGATCATCAATGAGCAGTTCTTC. This codes for CASSISGIINEQFF. The V gene is TRBV19, the J gene TRBJ2-1; D gene ambiguous. V was shortened by 2 bases and J by 6 bases, with 11 bases between the two germline ends. CDR1 is LNHDA, CDR2 SQIVND, per germline (reference sequence). The CDR3 has 14 residues.

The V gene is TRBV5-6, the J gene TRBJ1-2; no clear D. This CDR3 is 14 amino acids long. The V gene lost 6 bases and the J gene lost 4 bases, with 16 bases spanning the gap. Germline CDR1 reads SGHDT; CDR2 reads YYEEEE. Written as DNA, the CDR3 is TGTGCCAGCACCTGGGCTCGATTAGGCTATGGCTACACCTTC. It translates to CASTWARLGYGYTF.

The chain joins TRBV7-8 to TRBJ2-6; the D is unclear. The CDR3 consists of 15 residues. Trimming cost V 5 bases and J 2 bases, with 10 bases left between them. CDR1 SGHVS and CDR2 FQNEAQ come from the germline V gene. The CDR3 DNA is TGTGCCAGCAGCCGTTACAGTGCTGGGGCCAACGTCCTGACTTTC. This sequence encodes CASSRYSAGANVLTF.

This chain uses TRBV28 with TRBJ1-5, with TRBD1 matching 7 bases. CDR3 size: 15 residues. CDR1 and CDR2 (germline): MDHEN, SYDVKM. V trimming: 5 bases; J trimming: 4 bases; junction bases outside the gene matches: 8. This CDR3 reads CASSNTGAWNQPQHF. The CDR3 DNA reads TGTGCCAGCAGTAATACAGGGGCATGGAATCAGCCCCAGCATTTT.